The clone carrying this TCR beta chain was seen many times. Its antigen is as yet unknown. TCRdb recomputed calls from the PCR reads with MiXCR, one row per CDR3 protein. The table includes more than 450,000 distinct CDR3 sequences, roughly 26% detected once. The sample originates from a study of molecular identifiers for immune sequencing clone quantification. About the study: Four portions were sequenced after RNA from roughly 18,000 or 92,000 naive CD8 cells was split five ways in replicates. General study findings and limits: Effector cells had over 99% of their molecules in clones above 20 RNA copies, while naive cells had under 1%.

The junction had 10 bases not matched to a gene; V was cut back by 5 bases and J by 7 bases. The germline V gene has CDR1 SGHTA and CDR2 FQGNSA. The CDR3 has 15 residues. The source of this sequence is a human donor in good health. Some libraries in this study had Jurkat cell RNA spiked in. V is TRBV7-2 and J is TRBJ1-5; 8 nucleotides agree with TRBD1. Sequencing was performed on naive CD8+ T cells from blood, with Jurkat cell RNA spiked in. Subset meaning: FACS-sorted CD8+CD4-CCR7+CD45RA+ naive T cells. The CDR3 DNA is TGTGCCAGCAGCCCCGGGACAGGCCTGGGACAGCCCCAGCATTTT. Encoded protein: CASSPGTGLGQPQHF.